The 9 T cell receptor beta chains in this list originate from one sample, sequenced in a study of blood T cell repertoires in COVID-19. The data were produced by immunoSEQ multiplex PCR, yet TCRdb's version contains in-frame clones alone and is incomplete. The top ten clones hold 0.99% of a sample with over 200,000 clones, more than 75% of them seen once. Sequenced: peripheral blood. The receptors here all came from a woman between 40 and 50 years old who had recovered from COVID-19.

This chain connects TRBV2 to TRBJ2-5; 10 bases fit TRBD2. V gave up 6 bases and J gave up 7 bases; unmatched junction bases: 8. This CDR3 is 14 amino acids long. The V gene's germline CDR1 is SNHLY and CDR2 FYNNEI. CDR3 loop: CASRGLAGVVTQYF. CDR3 sequence (DNA): TGTGCCAGCAGGGGGCTAGCGGGAGTCGTGACCCAGTACTTC.

V usage is TRBV6-5 and J usage is TRBJ2-7; D gene unclear. In germline, CDR1 is MNHEY, CDR2 SVGAGI. V dropped 4 bases and J dropped 7 bases, with 14 bases sitting between them. The CDR3 is 13 residues long. The CDR3 coding sequence is TGTGCCAGCAGTTCCGCCGGATTCGGGGAGCAGTACTTC. It codes for CASSSAGFGEQYF.

This clone has just one count. This chain joins TRBV6-5 and TRBJ1-2; perhaps TRBD1 as D (5 bases). Germline V gene sequence: CDR1 MNHEY, CDR2 SVGAGI. Trimming removed 6 bases from V and 5 bases from J, with 19 bases in between. The CDR3 length is 15 residues. CDR3 in amino acids: CASRSLAGGEYGYTF. CDR3 DNA: TGTGCCAGCAGATCCCTAGCGGGAGGGGAGTATGGCTACACCTTC.

The rearrangement links TRBV6-2 or TRBV6-3 to TRBJ2-7; possible D gene TRBD1, 5 bases. V lost 5 bases, J lost 0 bases, and 14 bases lay in between. Germline CDR1 and CDR2: MNHEY and SVGEGT. This CDR3 is 15 amino acids long. The CDR3 reads CASSPPQGSSYEQYF. CDR3 bases: TGTGCCAGCAGTCCCCCCCAGGGCTCCTCCTACGAGCAGTACTTC.

This rearrangement joins TRBV24-1 to TRBJ1-2; 10 positions match TRBD1. Germline CDR1 and CDR2: KGHDR and SFDVKD. Losses at the gene ends were 5 bases for V and 8 bases for J; bases not matched to a gene: 4. The length of the CDR3 is 13 residues. This chain's CDR3 is CATSGQGAGGYTF. DNA for the CDR3: TGTGCCACCAGTGGACAGGGGGCTGGGGGCTACACCTTC.

This clone was seen just once. As DNA, the CDR3 is TGTGCCAGCAGTCCCCTGGGACTAGCGCTACACAATGAGCAGTTCTTC. Protein: CASSPLGLALHNEQFF. This chain uses TRBV27 with TRBJ2-1, with 10 bases matching TRBD2. The CDR3 has 16 residues. From germline, CDR1 is MNHEY and CDR2 SMNVEV (reference sequence). After removal of 5 bases from V and 5 bases from J, the junction contained 9 bases not matched to a gene.

V gene TRBV6-5 combines with J gene TRBJ1-1, with D tentatively TRBD1 (6 bases). Germline V CDR1 and CDR2: MNHEY, SVGAGI. This CDR3 contains 14 residues. Trimming took off 6 bases at V and 5 bases at J, with 16 bases between the two ends. The CDR3 loop reads CASRRAVGGTEAFF. CDR3 nucleotides: TGTGCCAGCAGGCGGGCGGTAGGGGGTACTGAAGCTTTCTTT.

The gene calls are TRBV7-2 and TRBJ2-1; tentatively, D is TRBD2 (6 bases). The CDR3 contains 16 residues. The V gene lost 4 bases and the J gene lost 3 bases, with 16 bases spanning the gap. Germline-derived CDR1 and CDR2 are SGHTA and FQGNSA. The CDR3 DNA reads as TGTGCCAGCAGCTACCGGGCGGGGAAGATCTACAATGAGCAGTTCTTC. This encodes CASSYRAGKIYNEQFF.

The chain is built from TRBV3-1 (or the pseudogene TRBV3-2) and TRBJ1-2; D is ambiguous. Germline V CDR1 and CDR2: LGHDT, YNNKEL (reference sequence). V was cut by 4 bases and J by 8 bases, with 17 bases left in between. There are 14 residues in the CDR3. The CDR3 is CASSLRPGSVGYTF. CDR3 nucleotides: TGTGCCAGCAGCCTAAGGCCGGGGTCGGTGGGCTACACCTTC.